This entry lists 27 T cell receptor beta chains sequenced from one sample in a study of T cell responses to AZD1222 COVID-19 vaccine. Using immunoSEQ multiplex PCR, the repertoire was profiled, and TCRdb retains in-frame clones only, with some absent. The sample records approximately 200,000 clones, about 95% being singletons. The material was peripheral blood, obtained 28 days after the second dose of the MenACWY control vaccine. Receptors were obtained from an adult who received the MenACWY meningococcal vaccine as a control.

This clone was seen once. The gene calls are TRBV27 and TRBJ2-7; the D gene is possibly TRBD1 (6 bases). The germline CDR1 and CDR2 sequences are MNHEY and SMNVEV (reference sequence). The germline V and J ends were trimmed by 0 bases and 1 base, with 10 bases remaining between them. This CDR3 is built from 15 residues. CDR3 amino acids: CASSLSVGTSYEQYF. For the CDR3, the DNA is TGTGCCAGCAGTTTATCCGTTGGGACATCCTACGAGCAGTACTTC.

The CDR3 sequence is CASSLAGPSSYEQYF. For the CDR3, the DNA is TGTGCCAGCAGTTTAGCAGGACCAAGCTCCTACGAGCAGTACTTC. V gene TRBV27 combines with J gene TRBJ2-7, with D unclear. Germline assignment: CDR1 MNHEY and CDR2 SMNVEV (reference sequence). CDR3 size: 15 residues. V was pared by 2 bases and J by 0 bases, with 11 bases between.

V and J are TRBV18 and TRBJ2-2; 9 bases agree with TRBD2. The CDR3 totals 18 residues. Germline V gene data show CDR1 as KGHSH and CDR2 as LQKENI. Trimming took 2 bases from V and 3 from J; bases not matched to a gene: 10. The chain's CDR3 is CASSPRYSGSSYTGELFF. DNA for the CDR3: TGTGCCAGCTCACCAAGGTATAGCGGGAGTTCGTACACCGGGGAGCTGTTTTTT. Full variable domain (outside the CDR3, taken from reference TRBV18 and TRBJ2-2): NAGVMQNPRHLVRRRGQEARLRCSPMKGHSHVYWYRQLPEEGLKFMVYLQKENIIDESGMPKERFSAEFPKEGPSILRIQQVVRGDSAAYFCASSPRYSGSSYTGELFFGEGSRLTVL.

The chain carries TRBV4-1 and TRBJ2-7, with D perhaps TRBD1 (7 bases). V was clipped by 1 base and J by 6 bases, with 13 bases between them. Germline loops: CDR1 MGHRA, CDR2 YSYEKL. This CDR3 comprises 14 residues. In nucleotides, the CDR3 is TGCGCCAGCAGCCAAGTCACAGGGGAGGCCGAGCAGTACTTC. Protein sequence: CASSQVTGEAEQYF.

The CDR3 bases are TGTGCCAGCAGTTTTTCCGATCAGCCCCAGCATTTT. Translation gives CASSFSDQPQHF. The chain carries TRBV12-3 or TRBV12-4 and TRBJ1-5, with no clear D. CDR3 size: 12 residues. V was shortened by 3 bases and J by 5 bases, with 5 bases between the two germline ends.

This chain's CDR3 is CAWTPRRTGRNQPQHF. The CDR3, as DNA: TGTGCCTGGACTCCGAGACGGACGGGACGCAATCAGCCCCAGCATTTT. This chain uses TRBV30 with TRBJ1-5; TRBD1 might be the D (5 bases). The CDR3 is 16 residues long. Trimming pared 4 bases from V and 2 bases from J, leaving 18 bases between. Germline CDR1 GTSNPN, CDR2 SVGIG (reference sequence).

V usage is TRBV27 and J usage is TRBJ1-5; D gene ambiguous. The germline CDR1 and CDR2 sequences are MNHEY and SMNVEV (reference sequence). V was trimmed by 5 bases and J by 6 bases, leaving 17 bases between them. The CDR3 extends over 15 amino acids. CDR3 in DNA: TGTGCCAGCAGTGTACCCCGAGGAGAGGCTCAGCCCCAGCATTTT. Its protein is CASSVPRGEAQPQHF.

This clone was seen a single time. The chain uses TRBV5-1 and TRBJ2-5; no clear D gene. The CDR3 length is 12 residues. V lost 0 bases, J lost 3 bases, and 3 bases lay in between. Germline lookup yields CDR1 SGHRS and CDR2 YFSETQ. The CDR3 here is CASSLGKETQYF. In nucleotides, the CDR3 is TGCGCCAGCAGCTTGGGGAAAGAGACCCAGTACTTC.

The rearrangement links TRBV20-1 to TRBJ1-1; 10 bases are shared with TRBD1. The V segment lost 3 bases and the J segment 5 bases; nucleotides outside the gene matches: 6. Germline lookup yields CDR1 DFQATT and CDR2 SNEGSKA (reference sequence). The CDR3 consists of 14 residues. CDR3 nucleotides: TGCAGTGCTAGTAGGGGACAGGGGAAAACTGAAGCTTTCTTT. It specifies CSASRGQGKTEAFF.

The rearrangement links TRBV18 to TRBJ1-2; a weak D match, TRBD1 (5 bases). The CDR3 contains 18 residues. The germline V gene encodes CDR1 KGHSH and CDR2 LQKENI. The ends were cut back, 3 bases at V and 7 bases at J, with 27 bases in the middle. For the CDR3, the DNA is TGTGCCAGCTCACCGCTAACTAACCAGGGTACCGAGATACGTGGCTACACCTTC. It specifies CASSPLTNQGTEIRGYTF. Filled out from reference TRBV18 and TRBJ1-2, the complete variable domain reads NAGVMQNPRHLVRRRGQEARLRCSPMKGHSHVYWYRQLPEEGLKFMVYLQKENIIDESGMPKERFSAEFPKEGPSILRIQQVVRGDSAAYFCASSPLTNQGTEIRGYTFGSGTRLTVV.

This clone has only one observation. This chain joins TRBV28 and TRBJ1-1; D is unclear. The CDR3 spans 12 residues. Trimming took 8 bases from V and 3 from J, leaving 10 bases between them. Germline CDR1 MDHEN, CDR2 SYDVKM. DNA for the CDR3: TGTGCCAGCCATGTGAGAGACACTGAAGCTTTCTTT. Protein: CASHVRDTEAFF.

The chain combines TRBV5-1 with TRBJ2-5; D ambiguous. This CDR3 comprises 14 residues. Germline-derived CDR1 and CDR2 are SGHRS and YFSETQ. The V and J ends lost 4 bases and 1 base respectively, with 11 bases between them. CDR3 nucleotides: TGCGCCAGCAGCATCGACCGTTCCCAAGAGACCCAGTACTTC. Translation: CASSIDRSQETQYF.

This sequence joins TRBV30 and TRBJ2-2; the D gene could be TRBD1 or TRBD2 (7 bases each). The V and J ends lost 7 bases and 9 bases respectively, with 21 bases between them. The CDR3 loop spans 14 amino acids. Germline V gene data show CDR1 as GTSNPN and CDR2 as SVGIG (reference sequence). CDR3 sequence reads: CAYRRGGLFRELFF. The CDR3, as DNA: TGTGCCTATCGCAGGGGGGGCTTATTCCGGGAGCTGTTTTTT.

This sequence joins TRBV28 and TRBJ2-3, with TRBD2 as a possible D gene (5 bases). This CDR3 is built from 14 residues. Germline CDR1 is MDHEN and CDR2 is SYDVKM. With 4 bases removed from V and 2 bases from J, the gap between germline ends came to 10 bases. CDR3 in DNA: TGTGCCAGCAGTTCTGCTAGCCCCACAGATACGCAGTATTTT. This encodes CASSSASPTDTQYF.

This chain uses TRBV27 with TRBJ1-6; D not resolved. This CDR3 region has 18 residues. CDR1 and CDR2 (germline): MNHEY, SMNVEV (reference sequence). Trimming stripped 3 bases from V and 0 bases from J, with 15 bases between. The CDR3 DNA sequence: TGTGCCAGCAGTTTTGTAACAGCTGTTAGCTCCTATAATTCACCCCTCCACTTT. It codes for CASSFVTAVSSYNSPLHF.

The chain joins TRBV27 to TRBJ2-7, with 7 bases fitting TRBD1. The CDR3 has 13 residues. Trimming at V came to 2 bases and at J to 4 bases, leaving 2 bases not matched to a gene. CDR1 is MNHEY and CDR2 is SMNVEV in the germline V gene (reference sequence). Here the CDR3 reads CASSLGRGYEQYF. The CDR3 DNA is TGTGCCAGCAGTTTAGGCAGGGGGTACGAGCAGTACTTC.

V usage is TRBV15 and J usage is TRBJ2-7, with unresolved D. The CDR3 sequence is 16 residues long. V shed 0 bases and J shed 3 bases, with 15 bases lying between them. The germline V gene has CDR1 LNHNV and CDR2 YYDKDF (reference sequence). As DNA, the CDR3 is TGTGCCACCAGCAGAGATCTAGGTCGTAGGGACTACGAGCAGTACTTC. Encoded protein: CATSRDLGRRDYEQYF. The full variable domain, with the rest looked up from reference TRBV15 and TRBJ2-7, is DAMVIQNPRYQVTQFGKPVTLSCSQTLNHNVMYWYQQKSSQAPKLLFHYYDKDFNNEADTPDNFQSRRPNTSFCFLDIRSPGLGDTAMYLCATSRDLGRRDYEQYFGPGTRLTVT.

The chain couples TRBV6-5 to TRBJ2-7; D perhaps matches TRBD1 (5 bases). Germline V gene data show CDR1 as MNHEY and CDR2 as SVGAGI. Trimming took 0 bases from V and 3 from J, leaving 15 bases between them. The CDR3 is 16 residues long. Here the CDR3 DNA reads TGTGCCAGCAGTTACTCGAAGGGGTCCCAACTCTACGAGCAGTACTTC. As protein: CASSYSKGSQLYEQYF.

The genes are TRBV12-2 and TRBJ1-2; the table's D call of TRBD1 was not tested on the DNA. TRBV12-2 is a pseudogene. The CDR3 contains 14 residues. In DNA form, the CDR3 reads TGTGCAAGTCGCTTAGCAAGGGGGACCTATGGCTACACCTTC. Amino acids: CASRLARGTYGYTF.

The chain combines TRBV7-2 with TRBJ1-4; tentatively, D is TRBD1 (6 bases). Trimming left V 2 bases short and J 0 bases short, with 16 bases between. CDR1 is SGHTA, CDR2 FQGNSA, per germline. The CDR3 spans 18 residues. CDR3 DNA sequence: TGTGCCAGCAGCTTACGTGGGGGGCTACCCGCAACTAATGAAAAACTGTTTTTT. It yields the protein CASSLRGGLPATNEKLFF.

The V call is TRBV6-4, the J call TRBJ2-5, with D unresolved. This CDR3 is built from 13 residues. Germline V gene lookup returns CDR1 MRHNA and CDR2 SNTAGT. V lost 10 bases to trimming and J lost 8 bases, with 20 bases between them. Written as DNA, the CDR3 is TGTGCCACTCAAGTGGGCACCCGAGGAACCCAGTACTTC. Translating it yields CATQVGTRGTQYF.

This chain connects TRBV7-9 to TRBJ2-2; no definite D call. The V gene's germline CDR1 is SEHNR and CDR2 FQNEAQ (reference sequence). The V end lost 5 bases, the J end lost 3 bases, and 13 bases lay between the germline ends. The CDR3 totals 15 residues. The CDR3 loop reads CASSRGWSDTGELFF. Written as DNA, the CDR3 is TGTGCCAGCAGCCGTGGTTGGTCAGACACCGGGGAGCTGTTTTTT.

This chain connects TRBV4-3 to TRBJ1-3; tentatively, D is TRBD1 (5 bases). Germline V gene lookup returns CDR1 LGHNA and CDR2 YSLEER. This CDR3 spans 16 amino acids. Trimming stripped 1 base from V and 4 bases from J, with 14 bases between. In nucleotides, the CDR3 is TGCGCCAGCAGCCAAGGGGTCCGGGACGACGGAAACACCATATATTTT. Its translation: CASSQGVRDDGNTIYF.

The chain carries TRBV4-1 and TRBJ1-2; D perhaps matches TRBD1 (6 bases). Per the germline V gene, CDR1 is MGHRA and CDR2 is YSYEKL. V lost 3 bases to trimming and J lost 6 bases, with 11 bases between them. The CDR3 spans 13 residues. The CDR3 coding sequence is TGCGCCAGCAGCCAGGACAGTATAGATGGCTACACCTTC. This gives the protein CASSQDSIDGYTF.

The J gene is TRBJ2-7, the V gene TRBV9, with D maybe TRBD1 (6 bases). The CDR3 has 15 amino acids. Trimming pared 0 bases from V and 2 bases from J, leaving 12 bases between. Germline V lookup: CDR1 SGDLS, CDR2 YYNGEE. The CDR3, as DNA: TGTGCCAGCAGCGTAGCAATTGGACAGACCTACGAGCAGTACTTC. The encoded protein is CASSVAIGQTYEQYF.

The J gene is TRBJ1-2, the V gene TRBV3-1 (or the pseudogene TRBV3-2); D perhaps matches TRBD1 (6 bases). V was cut by 4 bases and J by 5 bases, with 14 bases left in between. The CDR3 loop spans 14 amino acids. Germline V gene sequence: CDR1 LGHDT, CDR2 YNNKEL (reference sequence). The CDR3 DNA reads as TGTGCCAGCAGCCCCTCGGTCAGGGGATATGGCTACACCTTC. Protein sequence: CASSPSVRGYGYTF.

This sequence joins TRBV25-1 and TRBJ2-3, with TRBD2 as a possible D gene (6 bases). The V end was cut by 3 bases, the J end by 0 bases, with 13 bases between. The CDR3 covers 16 residues. Germline V gives CDR1 MGHDK, CDR2 SYGVNS. DNA for the CDR3: TGTGCCAGCAGTGAGGGATTGCGGGGAAGCACAGATACGCAGTATTTT. Amino acid sequence: CASSEGLRGSTDTQYF.